These T cell receptor beta chains were read from a single sample in a study of blood T cell repertoires in COVID-19. The assay was immunoSEQ multiplex PCR, and TCRdb's table has in-frame clones only and misses some. The sample comprises about 190,000 clones, about 90% of which are singletons, and 0.62% rests with the top ten. The specimen sequenced was peripheral blood. All receptors come from a man aged 45-65 years with acute or convalescent COVID-19. The CDR3 runs from the conserved cysteine through the conserved F or W. Part of the rows lack a size; the others show once, few, many or a class for expanded clones.

v_gene,abundance,CDR3aa
TRBV19,-,CASSGNRGETQYF
TRBV18,-,CASSQSSVPPGTQYF
TRBV28,-,CASSEKGHFNYGYTF
TRBV5-1,-,CASSPGSLGAFF
TRBV28,-,CASSLFSNTGELFF
TRBV2,-,CASGLLGGPYEQYF
TRBV29-1,-,CSVGLPGRPPYEQYF
TRBV7-2,-,CASSLVWALGELFF
TRBV24-1,-,CATSERTGFYGYTF
TRBV6-5,-,CASSYSSGATYEQYF
TRBV4-1,-,CASSRPTGSRYNEQFF
TRBV20-1,-,CSARVGRPQHF
TRBV28,-,CASSFAGYNEQFF
TRBV7-3,-,CASSPGWDQEGYNEQFF
TRBV4-1,-,CASSQEYRVHNEQFF
TRBV28,-,CASSSTGTGSEKLFF
TRBV28,-,CASLSHTNRDRDSPLHF
TRBV6-1,-,CASSEGGGPTDTQYF
TRBV19,-,CASSIEAGANTGELFF
TRBV11-2,-,CASSRGQGTYEQYF
TRBV28,once,CASSSSYGYTF
TRBV7-8,-,CASRTSGVYEQYF